A selection of T cell receptor beta chains follows, all from one sample in a study of shared T cell receptors in the human thymus. Measured with immunoSEQ multiplex PCR; TCRdb has only the in-frame clones, and not every one. The sample lists fewer than 700,000 clones; around 89% were seen once. This sample also appeared in a second study, on human thymus T cells.

The sample consisted of thymocytes. The receptors stem from a boy younger than two with a congenital heart defect. Each CDR3 is given without its conserved first and last residue.

J | V | CDR3
TRBJ2-3 | TRBV28 | ASSFLSGPGGAGQVDTQY
TRBJ2-3 | TRBV2 | ASSERVRGTDTQY
TRBJ2-7 | TRBV10-3 | AIREAVSYEQY
TRBJ2-3 | TRBV29-1 | SVEDLQGLAGVSTDTQY
TRBJ2-7 | TRBV4-1 | ASSQEPGQGGYEQY
TRBJ1-2 | TRBV2 | ASSESGTDYGYT
TRBJ1-1 | TRBV27 | ASSSGGIKDTEAF
TRBJ2-1 | TRBV30 | AWRGSGRDEQF
TRBJ2-7 | TRBV11-3 | ASSLEPLRGLSPYEQY
TRBJ2-3 | TRBV5-8 | ASSLTGRADTQY
TRBJ2-1 | TRBV14 | ASSHTFCQGAEYNEQF
TRBJ2-7 | TRBV5-6 | ASSNQGAKYEQY
TRBJ2-5 | TRBV5-1 | ASSLRTSAQETQY
TRBJ1-3 | TRBV7-9 | ASSSNQMAVSGNTIY
TRBJ2-1 | TRBV6-5 | ASSYTGQGPGVQF
TRBJ2-7 | TRBV11-2 | ASSLGRGEQY
TRBJ2-7 | TRBV7-9 | ASSLVYGYEQY
TRBJ2-1 | TRBV5-1 | ASSAGTSGYNEQF
TRBJ1-5 | TRBV19 | ASSIDRAGNQPQH
TRBJ2-1 | TRBV4-2 | ASSHNSYNEQF
TRBJ2-6 | TRBV7-2 | ARESLSGSALGANVLT
TRBJ1-2 | TRBV11-2 | ASSLRQGFYGYT
TRBJ2-2 | TRBV27 | ASSFGPSGTGELF
TRBJ2-1 | TRBV5-4 | ASSLPTSGRRDNEQF
TRBJ2-7 | TRBV15 | ATSRDWEREGRAYEQY
TRBJ2-7 | TRBV7-2 | ASTLRGGIYEQY
TRBJ2-1 | TRBV25-1 | ASMGLAVEQF
TRBJ1-5 | TRBV19 | ASSIMGDRGQPQH
TRBJ2-3 | TRBV5-1 | ASSPRRPGLTFPSSTDTQY
TRBJ1-5 | TRBV5-1 | ASSLAPGHPYQPQH
TRBJ2-1 | TRBV2 | ASKKGGENNEQF
TRBJ2-2 | TRBV5-6 | ASSFLAAAGELF
TRBJ2-7 | TRBV18 | ASSPMTGIHEQY
TRBJ2-1 | TRBV9 | ASSVVGLAGNEQF
TRBJ2-7 | TRBV5-4 | ASSLDRGITYEQY
TRBJ2-2 | TRBV4-3 | ASSQDRRQGAPGELF
TRBJ2-3 | TRBV5-4 | ASSPRTSPECTDTQY
TRBJ1-5 | TRBV28 | ASSEPTTGINQPQH
TRBJ2-3 | TRBV4-3 | ASSPRERGGTDTQY
TRBJ2-7 | TRBV4-2 | ASSHRTTAYEQY
TRBJ2-3 | TRBV11-3 | ASSLDRASPGRDTQY